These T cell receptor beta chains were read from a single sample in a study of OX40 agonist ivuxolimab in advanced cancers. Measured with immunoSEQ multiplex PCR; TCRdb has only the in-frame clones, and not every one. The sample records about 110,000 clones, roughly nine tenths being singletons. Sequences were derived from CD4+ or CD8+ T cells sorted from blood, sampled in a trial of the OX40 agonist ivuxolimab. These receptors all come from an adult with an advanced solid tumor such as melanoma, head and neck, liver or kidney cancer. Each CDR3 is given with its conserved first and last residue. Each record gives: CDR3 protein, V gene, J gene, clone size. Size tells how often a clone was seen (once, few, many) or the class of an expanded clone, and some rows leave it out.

CDR3aa: CARSLIGTVNTEAFF; v_gene: TRBV5-3; j_gene: TRBJ1-1; abundance: once
CDR3aa: CASSLQGLGEQYF; v_gene: TRBV7-2; j_gene: TRBJ2-7; abundance: few
CDR3aa: CASRQDEGLTEAFF; v_gene: TRBV2; j_gene: TRBJ1-1; abundance: -
CDR3aa: CASSLFPSQPQHF; v_gene: TRBV27; j_gene: TRBJ1-5; abundance: -
CDR3aa: CASSQDRLSEAFF; v_gene: TRBV14; j_gene: TRBJ1-1; abundance: -
CDR3aa: CASSLELARDAQYF; v_gene: TRBV11-2; j_gene: TRBJ2-3; abundance: -
CDR3aa: CASSQVHRTSWTGELFF; v_gene: TRBV4-3; j_gene: TRBJ2-2; abundance: -
CDR3aa: CASSPSRVEEQFF; v_gene: TRBV5-4; j_gene: TRBJ2-1; abundance: -
CDR3aa: CASSLDGGNTIYF; v_gene: TRBV11-2; j_gene: TRBJ1-3; abundance: -
CDR3aa: CASSDGHAGANVLTF; v_gene: TRBV25-1; j_gene: TRBJ2-6; abundance: -
CDR3aa: CASGQGFTEAFF; v_gene: TRBV2; j_gene: TRBJ1-1; abundance: few
CDR3aa: CAISEGGNTDTQYF; v_gene: TRBV10-3; j_gene: TRBJ2-3; abundance: -
CDR3aa: CASSQGSQNIQYF; v_gene: TRBV4-3; j_gene: TRBJ2-4; abundance: once
CDR3aa: CASSESRTVPSTDTQYF; v_gene: TRBV6-1; j_gene: TRBJ2-3; abundance: -
CDR3aa: CASSPQGDREQYF; v_gene: TRBV18; j_gene: TRBJ2-7; abundance: -
CDR3aa: CASSLEGRDNVLTF; v_gene: TRBV7-9; j_gene: TRBJ2-6; abundance: -
CDR3aa: CASSRTDYYGYTF; v_gene: TRBV19; j_gene: TRBJ1-2; abundance: once
CDR3aa: CASSIDAGQIPEAFF; v_gene: TRBV19; j_gene: TRBJ1-1; abundance: -
CDR3aa: CASSPAVAGELFF; v_gene: TRBV18; j_gene: TRBJ2-2; abundance: once
CDR3aa: CASSGDLGDSPLHF; v_gene: TRBV6-6; j_gene: TRBJ1-6; abundance: -
CDR3aa: CASSKTSTDTQYF; v_gene: TRBV2; j_gene: TRBJ2-3; abundance: -
CDR3aa: CAISEPTDTMNTEAFF; v_gene: TRBV10-3; j_gene: TRBJ1-1; abundance: -
CDR3aa: CASSLPTGGGYEQYF; v_gene: TRBV18; j_gene: TRBJ2-7; abundance: -
CDR3aa: CASSPSTSGRDYNEQFF; v_gene: TRBV5-4; j_gene: TRBJ2-1; abundance: -
CDR3aa: CASSGEPPQRGWYEQFF; v_gene: TRBV10-1; j_gene: TRBJ2-1; abundance: -
CDR3aa: CASSPGVRAEAFF; v_gene: TRBV27; j_gene: TRBJ1-1; abundance: -